This T cell receptor (beta chain) emerged from a study of T cell changes during pregnancy in multiple sclerosis. The protocol was immunoSEQ multiplex PCR, while the TCRdb copy is restricted to in-frame clones and leaves out a portion. The repertoire consists of 70,000 to 100,000 clones, with almost 95% occurring once and the leading ten covering around 2.3%. The sequence came from a female donor with multiple sclerosis, enrolled in a pregnancy study. Sample: peripheral blood, taken in the third trimester of pregnancy.

The CDR3 nucleotides are TGTGCCAGCAGTACAGGGGGCTCCTACAATGAGCAGTTCTTC. It translates to CASSTGGSYNEQFF. The chain links TRBV6-1 to TRBJ2-1; 8 positions agree with TRBD1. V dropped 5 bases and J dropped 0; count of bases not matched to a gene: 0. This CDR3 spans 14 amino acids. Germline-derived CDR1 and CDR2 are MNHNS and SASEGT.